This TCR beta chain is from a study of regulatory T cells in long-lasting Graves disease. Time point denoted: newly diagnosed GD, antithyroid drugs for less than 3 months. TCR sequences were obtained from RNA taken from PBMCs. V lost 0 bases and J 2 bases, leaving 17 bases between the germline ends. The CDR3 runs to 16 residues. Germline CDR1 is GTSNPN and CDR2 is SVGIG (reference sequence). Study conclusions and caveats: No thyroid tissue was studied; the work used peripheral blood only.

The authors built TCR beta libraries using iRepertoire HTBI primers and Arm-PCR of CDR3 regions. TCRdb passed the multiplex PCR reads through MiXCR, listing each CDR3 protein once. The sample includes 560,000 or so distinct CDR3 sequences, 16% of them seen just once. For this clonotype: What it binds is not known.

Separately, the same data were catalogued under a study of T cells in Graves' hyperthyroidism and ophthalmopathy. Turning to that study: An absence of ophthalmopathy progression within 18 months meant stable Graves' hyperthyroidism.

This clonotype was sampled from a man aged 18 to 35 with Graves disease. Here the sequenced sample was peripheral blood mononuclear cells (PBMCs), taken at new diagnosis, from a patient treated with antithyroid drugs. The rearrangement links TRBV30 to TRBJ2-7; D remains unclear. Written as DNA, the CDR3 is TGTGCCTGGAGTGTAAGGGCTTACTCACCTACCTACGAGCAGTACTTC. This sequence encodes CAWSVRAYSPTYEQYF.